This T cell receptor beta chain comes out of a study of CD8 T cells in Susac syndrome. With random hexamers, reverse transcription was performed on about 0.5 to 1 ug of RNA. Amplification of TCR beta CDR3 across 54 Vbeta and 13 Jbeta was performed with immunoSEQ multiplex PCR. MiXCR, applied by TCRdb to the immunoSEQ multiplex PCR reads, yields one record per CDR3 protein. The sample carries 150,000 to 200,000 distinct CDR3 sequences, just under 95% recorded once. Both CD4+ and CD8+ T cells were negatively isolated, and TEMRA cells underwent FACS enrichment. Looked up from germline, CDR1 is LNHNV and CDR2 is YYDKDF (reference sequence). V lost 4 bases and J 5 bases, leaving 15 bases between the germline ends. The length of the CDR3 is 14 residues.

The rearrangement links TRBV15 to TRBJ2-7; D possibly corresponds to TRBD2 (5 bases). The sample was CD4+ T cells from PBMCs. This TCR was recovered from a human donor in good health. CDR3 nucleotides: TGTGCCACCAGCATGGTGAGGGCCAGTAACGAGCAGTACTTC. This encodes CATSMVRASNEQYF.